These T cell receptor beta chains were read from a single sample in a study of cytomegalovirus exposure and HLA in healthy donors. Generated by immunoSEQ multiplex PCR, the TCRdb table keeps only in-frame clones and is missing some. The sample comprises approximately 150,000 clones, approximately 80% of which are singletons, and approximately 2.4% rests with the top ten. The source material was PBMCs. The receptor set was obtained from a man aged 30-40 years in good health and CMV-seropositive. Each CDR3 is given with its conserved first and last residue. A D gene is named only where the DNA matches it firmly. Only some rows state a clone size, as once, few, many or a class for expanded clones.

V	J	D	size	DNA	CDR3
TRBV10-3	TRBJ1-1	.	.	TGTGCCATCAGTGAGCAGGGCCTGGACACTGAAGCTTTCTTT	CAISEQGLDTEAFF
TRBV10-3	TRBJ2-7	TRBD1	.	TGTGCCATCAGTGTGCGCGACAGGGGCTACGAGCAGTACTTC	CAISVRDRGYEQYF
TRBV6-1	TRBJ2-7	.	.	TGTGCCAGCTCTTCGGGACACCTATATTCCTACGAGCAGTACTTC	CASSSGHLYSYEQYF
TRBV19	TRBJ1-5	.	.	TGTGCCAGTAGTATATACAGGGTGGGGCAGCCCCAGCATTTT	CASSIYRVGQPQHF
TRBV20-1	TRBJ2-3	.	.	TGCAGTGCTAGGGTAGCGGATACGCAGTATTTT	CSARVADTQYF
TRBV9	TRBJ1-2	.	once	TGTGCCAGCAGCTCAACAGGGTACTATGGCTACACCTTC	CASSSTGYYGYTF
TRBV9	TRBJ2-5	TRBD2	once	TGTGCCAGCAGGGGACTAGCGGGGGCCCATCAAGAGACCCAGTACTTC	CASRGLAGAHQETQYF
TRBV4-2	TRBJ2-2	.	.	TGTGCCAGCAGCGAAGACCCCGGCGGGAACACCGGGGAGCTGTTTTTT	CASSEDPGGNTGELFF
TRBV7-9	TRBJ2-1	.	.	TGTGCCACTGGGGACTCTACCCACAATGAGCAGTTCTTC	CATGDSTHNEQFF
TRBV7-2	TRBJ2-1	TRBD2	.	TGTGCCAGCAGCTTAGATCCAGCGGGACGATTTTTAAATGAGCAGTTCTTC	CASSLDPAGRFLNEQFF
TRBV19	TRBJ2-7	TRBD2	.	TGTGCCAGTAGTATAGGCCGAGCGGGGGAGCAGTACTTC	CASSIGRAGEQYF
TRBV7-8	TRBJ1-1	.	.	TGTGCCAGCAGCCTGACAGTGAACACTGAAGCTTTCTTT	CASSLTVNTEAFF
TRBV20-1	TRBJ2-3	.	.	TGCAGTGCAAGGAGGACGCGAACGCAGTATTTT	CSARRTRTQYF
TRBV5-1	TRBJ1-1	TRBD1	few	TGCGCCAGCAGTCTTACAGGGGGCGAGGGCACTGAAGCTTTCTTT	CASSLTGGEGTEAFF
TRBV5-4	TRBJ2-7	TRBD2	.	TGTGCCAGCAGCCAACTAGCGGGGGAGCTCGAGCAGTACTTC	CASSQLAGELEQYF